The present TCR beta chain was sequenced within a study of somatic mutations in cytotoxic T cells in rheumatoid arthritis. Study background: Nearly 100% purity was obtained when some V beta antibody-stained T-cell populations were flow-sorted; these included V beta1+ cells sequenced for TCRB.

Germline-derived CDR1 and CDR2 are SNHLY and FYNNEI. V lost 6 bases to trimming and J lost 3 bases; unmatched junction nucleotides: 5. The CDR3 loop spans 15 amino acids. As processed by the authors: Patient CD8+ clones bigger than 1% seldom lined up with published virus-specific TCRB sequences. The method was immunoSEQ multiplex PCR; TCRdb's version includes in-frame clones alone and lacks a portion of them. The D gene and trimming were derived from the DNA, and the V and J assignments and clone size from that table. This sample has about 20,000 clones; about 83% occur once, and the top ten carry roughly 14%.

The specimen sequenced was CD8+ T cells sorted from blood. This chain connects TRBV2 to TRBJ2-2; 9 bases fit TRBD1. The sequence derives from an adult with rheumatoid arthritis. In nucleotides, the CDR3 is TGTGCCAGCAGACCACAGGGGGCCTACACCGGGGAGCTGTTTTTT. Amino acids: CASRPQGAYTGELFF.